This T cell receptor beta chain is from a study of blood T cell repertoires in COVID-19. About the study: The cDNA or gDNA used as material had been derived from T cells, B-cell-depleted T cells, or PBMCs.

CDR1 is KGHDR and CDR2 is SFDVKD in the germline V gene. Trimming removed 6 bases from V and 4 bases from J, with 14 bases in between. This CDR3 is 14 amino acids long. Original processing methods: Reference gene primer amplification gave estimated nucleated cell counts. Sequenced by immunoSEQ multiplex PCR; TCRdb stores in-frame clones only, minus some. D and trimming were read from the DNA, whereas the V and J calls and clone size are those reported in that table. The table includes 150,000 to 200,000 clones, approximately 87% detected once. The sequencing input was peripheral blood. This TCR was recovered from a man younger than 35 with active or convalescent COVID-19. The chain has TRBV24-1 and TRBJ1-1; D gene ambiguous. This CDR3 reads CATSLSGQSTEAFF. CDR3 in DNA: TGTGCCACCAGTTTGAGTGGGCAGTCCACTGAAGCTTTCTTT.